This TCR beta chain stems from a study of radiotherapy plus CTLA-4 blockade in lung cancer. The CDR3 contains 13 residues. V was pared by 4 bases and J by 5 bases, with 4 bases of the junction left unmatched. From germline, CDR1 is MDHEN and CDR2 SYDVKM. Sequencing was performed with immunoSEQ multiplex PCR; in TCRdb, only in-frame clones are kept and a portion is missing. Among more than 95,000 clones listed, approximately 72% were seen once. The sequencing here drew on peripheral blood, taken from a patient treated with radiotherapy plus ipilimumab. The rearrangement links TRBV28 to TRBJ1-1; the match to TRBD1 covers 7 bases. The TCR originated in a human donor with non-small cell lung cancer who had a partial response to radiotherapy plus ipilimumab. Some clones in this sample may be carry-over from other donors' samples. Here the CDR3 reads CASSSGGRTEAFF. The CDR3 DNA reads TGTGCCAGCAGTTCAGGGGGGAGAACTGAAGCTTTCTTT.